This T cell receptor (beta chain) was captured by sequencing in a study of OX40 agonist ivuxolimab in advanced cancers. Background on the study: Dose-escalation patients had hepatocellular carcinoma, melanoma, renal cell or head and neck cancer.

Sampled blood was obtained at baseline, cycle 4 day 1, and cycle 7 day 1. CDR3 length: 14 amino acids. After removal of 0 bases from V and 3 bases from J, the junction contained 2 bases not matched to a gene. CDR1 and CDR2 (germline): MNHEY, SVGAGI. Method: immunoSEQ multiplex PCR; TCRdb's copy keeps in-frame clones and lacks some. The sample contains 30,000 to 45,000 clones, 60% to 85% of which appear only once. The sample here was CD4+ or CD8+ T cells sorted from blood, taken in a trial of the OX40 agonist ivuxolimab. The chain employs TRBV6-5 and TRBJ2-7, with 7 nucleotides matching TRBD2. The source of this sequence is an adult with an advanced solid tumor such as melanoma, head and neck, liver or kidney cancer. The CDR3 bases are TGTGCCAGCAGTTACTCTCCGGGAGGCTACGAGCAGTACTTC. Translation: CASSYSPGGYEQYF.